The source of this T cell receptor (beta chain) is a study of cytomegalovirus exposure and HLA in healthy donors (dated by TCRdb to about 2017). The study in broad terms: In an earlier analysis of 450 to 750 of the donors, 276 Gb of sequence data and 95 million to 130 million unique TCR beta sequences from roughly 190 million T cells were reported. HLA typing included class I and class II loci at four-digit resolution. Besides the first cohort of under 700 subjects, a separate validation cohort made up of over 95 different subjects was used. High-throughput TCR immunosequencing, statistical association of individual TCRs with disease status, and machine learning were combined to predict cytomegalovirus infection status. Alongside the repertoire data, information on donor age, sex, ethnicity and CMV serostatus was compiled. Across approximately 420 genotyped donors of the cohort, an average of about 240,000 unique TCR beta nucleotide sequences per donor were sequenced, and approximately 17% of those sequences were non-productive. Every repertoire in the discovery cohort had been generated on one and the same sequencing platform. An early release covering more than 500 HLA-typed donors comprised around 300 gigabases of sequencing data and around 86 million unique TCR sequences. In a later analysis, previously published TCR beta repertoires from more than 500 donors were re-analyzed and high-resolution HLA genotyping was added so that TCR occurrence patterns could be studied. Among the roughly 390 genotyped donors, around 81% belonged to the genetic ancestry cluster associated with self-reported Caucasian donors. Genome-wide SNP genotypes for about three fifths of the 666 donors were used in a later genetic analysis, which treated that subset as a discovery cohort. The number of typed donors differed by locus: about 629-630 for A, B, C, DRB1 and DQB1; 500 to 550 for DQA1; around 610 for DPA1; and 400 to 480 for DPB1. The study was designed to test whether signatures of past pathogen exposure could be identified by cataloging public T cell receptors. An earlier analysis of 587 of the donors used high-throughput TCR beta sequencing to judge whether each TCR beta V gene segment behaved as functional or pseudogenic. Using immunosequencing, the study profiled T cell repertoires from 500 to 800 subjects and related those repertoires to cytomegalovirus serostatus. Four or five DR-DQ haplotypes were handled as single units for association and clustering because linkage in the cohort was strong. The later analysis used no new phenotypic data to find candidate immune exposures, relying instead on TCR beta sequences and their occurrence across donors. What the research found in general, with its limitations: A further reported finding was that TCR beta sequences accurately predicted the HLA-A and HLA-B alleles for most subjects in the first cohort. A cluster of highly shared sequence variants was judged likely to represent a technical artifact of the sequencing pipeline. Because counts were too low, 15 to 20 rarely observed V segments, including chromosome 9 orphons, were excluded from the earlier analysis of 587 of the donors. Sequencing depth was assumed to be roughly uniform across donors in the presence/absence analyses, though that assumption may not hold. A later analysis associated 16,951 TCR beta sequences with specific HLA alleles at a false discovery rate of 0.05. A later genetic analysis associated a missense DCLRE1C variant with V-gene and J-gene trimming of TCR beta chains, and an independent cohort replicated the association. The only immune exposure information available for the cohort was CMV serostatus. In a later analysis, HLA-associated TCR beta chains showed more clonal expansion and lower generation probabilities than non-associated chains that were equally common. A few of the identified cytomegalovirus-associated TCR beta chains were confirmed in vitro to be specific for cytomegalovirus antigens. Linkage disequilibrium might explain the correlated functional status among segregating V segments, but an unknown experimental factor could not be excluded. In a later analysis, most CMV-associated TCR beta chains were found to appear HLA-restricted, with HLA associations seemingly driven largely by CMV exposure. In both the original and validation cohorts, the classifier was reported to diagnose cytomegalovirus status with high specificity and sensitivity. When HLA alleles, especially DR and DQ, strongly co-occurred, attributing TCR associations to individual alleles was difficult. A later analysis found that TCR association rates varied across HLA loci, with DRB1 alleles showing the most associated TCRs and HLA-C alleles the fewest. Broadly in line with IMGT annotations, most TCR beta V segments showed up in productive rearrangements about 90% or about 30% of the time in an earlier analysis of around 550 of the donors. While some public TCRs were present in many individuals, most TCR sequences turned up only very rarely across donors. Because HLA typing was missing for some donors at each locus, association tests included only the typed subset. In a later genetic analysis, fewer N-insertions in productive TCRs were reported among donors in an Asian-associated ancestry cluster than the roughly 640-donor mean. The authors suggested that the approach could potentially be extended to other disease states and immunological phenotypes. The cohort was sequenced for TCR beta chains only, and without alpha or paired-chain data the features that could be detected were limited. In a later analysis, several top co-occurrence clusters were reported to appear linked to parvovirus B19, influenza, CMV and Epstein-Barr virus. In the study, 150 to 200 TCR beta chains were listed as associated with cytomegalovirus. Some IMGT-functional V segments, including TRBV6-2 and TRBV6-3, could not be told apart with the 87-base-pair reads, so those segments were excluded.

Including cysteine and phenylalanine, the CDR3 has 19 amino acids. Only the CDR3 DNA is retained, 57 bases long and in frame from the first base. V is clipped by 5 bases and J by 0 bases, and the sequence between their germline boundaries is 25 bases long. As encoded in the germline V gene, CDR1 is SGHVS while CDR2 is FQNEAQ. Library construction relied on the immunoSEQ multiplex PCR assay. For the multiplex PCR, a mixture combining 60 forward primers for TCR Vbeta segments and 13 reverse primers for TCR Jbeta segments was used. Amplification of the CDR3 region of rearranged TCR beta genes was performed with a multiplex PCR assay on genomic DNA. The Illumina HiSeq System was used to sequence the amplified TCR beta libraries as 87-base-pair reads. Turning to the authors' computational methods: Across the 666 repertoires, a later analysis counted 80 million or so unique TCR beta chains, 9.5 million to 12 million of which were shared by at least two donors. Raw reads were error-corrected and collapsed into unique sequences with a nearest-neighbor algorithm that merged closely related sequences to remove PCR and sequencing errors. Alignment of CDR3 sequences to IMGT reference sequences was used to assign V, D and J gene segments. For a sequence to be retained, at least a six-nucleotide match to both a V gene segment and a J gene segment was required. A rearrangement counted as productive if the CDR3 had no stop codons and remained in frame with V and J, and every other rearrangement counted as non-productive. CDR3 was defined by IMGT convention, running from the second conserved V-encoded cysteine to the conserved J-encoded phenylalanine. In an earlier analysis of 587 of the donors, sequences lacking an unambiguous match to a single V gene segment were excluded. An earlier analysis of fewer than 750 of the donors classified V segments as functional when productive rearrangements were above 56.7% and as segregating when the standard deviation between donors was above 5%. To diagnose cytomegalovirus status from the catalog of TCR beta chain sequences, a statistical classification framework was built. In a later analysis, TCR nucleotide sequences were compared against IMGT/GENE-DB human TR gene sequences so that V and J genes could be assigned. In a later analysis, CDR3 sequences and most-parsimonious VDJ recombination scenarios were assigned using the TCRdist pipeline. In a later analysis, each TCR beta chain was defined by its CDR3 amino acid sequence together with its V-gene family, and reads without a unique V-gene family were excluded. As a way to deal with suspected cross-contamination and a sequencing artifact, a later analysis dropped hundreds of nucleotide sequences that were highly shared and had low generation probability. For each public chain, a later analysis derived a clonal expansion index from normalized ranks of inferred template counts within each repertoire. In a later analysis, generation probabilities were computed using a VDJ recombination model fitted to out-of-frame rearrangements, and the results were checked against IGoR. In a later analysis, hypergeometric tests were used to score TCR-TCR, TCR-HLA and TCR-CMV co-occurrence, with a repertoire-size bias correction applied to TCR pairs. False discovery rates were estimated in a later analysis by permuting HLA or CMV assignments 20 times. In a later analysis, co-occurring TCRs were grouped using DBSCAN, with TCRdist sequence similarity added in when clustering inside HLA-allele-positive subsets. Repertoires with fewer than 30,000 or more than 120,000 public chains, plus five repertoires with anomalous nucleotide sharing, were excluded from co-occurrence clustering. What TCRdb holds here is the immuneACCESS table cut down to in-frame rearrangements. Part of the clones is not present; checked against another copy, under half of the missing clones reflect an unresolved V gene, and the others are unexplained. V and J calls plus clone size are reproduced from that table; the DNA served to infer D and trimming. For this sample there are roughly 140,000 clones; roughly 80% appear just once. The ten largest clones add up to about 3.4% of the sample.

The cohort was made up of 666 healthy bone marrow donors. All cohort members were sampled while nominally healthy, although unrecorded immune exposures were likely present. The donor was CMV seronegative and belonged to the group of 380 or so seronegative cohort members. A peripheral blood sample was collected from each donor, and TCR beta sequencing was performed on peripheral blood mononuclear cells. Genomic DNA extraction from the blood cell samples was performed with the Qiagen DNeasy Blood Extraction Kit. On this clone: Its cognate antigen has yet to be identified. No much larger clonotype is one base removed from it; base qualities were not supplied.

The rearranged segments are TRBV7-8 and TRBJ2-5; TRBD1 is a weak D gene call, 6 bases matching. The clonotype was recovered from a male donor in good health and CMV-seronegative. The specimen was PBMCs. CDR3 sequence: CASSILKGTTLRYQETQYF. The bases read TGTGCCAGCAGCATCCTCAAGGGGACAACCCTGCGGTACCAAGAGACCCAGTACTTC.